This T cell receptor beta chain was sequenced in a study of blood T cell repertoires in COVID-19. Overall study context: Acute and convalescent COVID-19 specimens originated in the United States, Italy and Spain.

Concerning this clone: Other DNA sequences of this sample code for an identical CDR3.

Two negative PCRs, clearance, or symptom resolution were required of recovered Cohort 3 donors. Germline CDR1 SGDLS, CDR2 YYNGEE. The ends lost 1 base at V and 1 base at J; junction bases unmatched: 0. This CDR3 region has 15 residues. Authors' data handling: Amplified reference gene primers provided the basis for estimating nucleated cell counts. Assay used: immunoSEQ multiplex PCR; TCRdb lists only in-frame clones, some missing. The D gene and trimming were derived from the DNA, and the V and J assignments and clone size from that table. Of around 150,000 clones in the sample, 85% to 90% were seen once.

The clonotype originates from a woman between 50 and 59 years old who had recovered from COVID-19. The specimen was PBMCs or T cells enriched from blood (not recorded which). The genes are TRBV9 and TRBJ2-5, with TRBD2 identical over 11 bases. CDR3 sequence: CASSVLAGGQETQYF. The DNA of the CDR3 is TGTGCCAGCAGCGTACTAGCGGGGGGCCAAGAGACCCAGTACTTC.